These T cell receptor beta chains were read from a single sample in a study of blood T cell repertoires in COVID-19. Sequencing was performed with immunoSEQ multiplex PCR; in TCRdb, only in-frame clones are kept and a portion is missing. The table lists roughly 100,000 clones, around 81% of them singletons. Sample: peripheral blood. Receptor source: a woman between 70 and 85 years old with acute or convalescent COVID-19. Both conserved end residues are part of each CDR3. D genes are given only for firm matches. Not every row has a clone size; where given, it reads once, few, many or a size class.

clone_size: -; v_call: TRBV7-2; d_call: -; j_call: TRBJ2-2; cdr3_nt: TGTGCCAGCAGCTTCAGAGGCGCTAGCTGGGATAGCACCGGGGAGCTGTTTTTT; cdr3_aa: CASSFRGASWDSTGELFF
clone_size: -; v_call: TRBV5-1; d_call: TRBD1; j_call: TRBJ1-4; cdr3_nt: TGCGCCAGCAGCTCGGCCGGGACAGGAAATGAAAAACTGTTTTTT; cdr3_aa: CASSSAGTGNEKLFF
clone_size: -; v_call: TRBV24-1; d_call: TRBD1; j_call: TRBJ2-1; cdr3_nt: TGTGCCACCAGTGACCGGACAGGGGCCCACAATGAGCAGTTCTTC; cdr3_aa: CATSDRTGAHNEQFF
clone_size: -; v_call: TRBV28; d_call: -; j_call: TRBJ1-6; cdr3_nt: TGTGCCAGCAGTTTTGCGGGTTCACCCCTCCACTTT; cdr3_aa: CASSFAGSPLHF
clone_size: -; v_call: TRBV4-3; d_call: TRBD2; j_call: TRBJ2-3; cdr3_nt: TGCGCCAGCAGCCAAGAAGGAGGCGGGGGGATGGGTACGCAGTATTTT; cdr3_aa: CASSQEGGGGMGTQYF
clone_size: -; v_call: TRBV6-6; d_call: -; j_call: TRBJ1-5; cdr3_nt: TGTGCCAGCAGTTACTCTCCAGGGCCGAACAATCAGCCCCAGCATTTT; cdr3_aa: CASSYSPGPNNQPQHF
clone_size: few; v_call: TRBV13; d_call: -; j_call: TRBJ2-2; cdr3_nt: TGTGCCAGCAGCTTAGTCAGGGGGAACACCGGGGAGCTGTTTTTT; cdr3_aa: CASSLVRGNTGELFF
clone_size: -; v_call: TRBV7-2; d_call: -; j_call: TRBJ1-4; cdr3_nt: TGTGCCAGCAGCTTATATAGTAATGAAAAACTGTTTTTT; cdr3_aa: CASSLYSNEKLFF
clone_size: -; v_call: TRBV6-2/TRBV6-3; d_call: -; j_call: TRBJ2-2; cdr3_nt: TGTGCCAGCAGTAGGGAACGGGGCACCGGGGAGCTGTTTTTT; cdr3_aa: CASSRERGTGELFF
clone_size: -; v_call: TRBV11-2; d_call: -; j_call: TRBJ2-2; cdr3_nt: TGTGCCAGCAGCTTGGGGCCGGGGGAACTGCTGGGCGGGGAGCTGTTTTTT; cdr3_aa: CASSLGPGELLGGELFF
clone_size: few; v_call: TRBV14; d_call: -; j_call: TRBJ1-2; cdr3_nt: TGTGCCAGCAGCCAAGGGGCAGGCTACACCTTC; cdr3_aa: CASSQGAGYTF
clone_size: -; v_call: TRBV4-2; d_call: -; j_call: TRBJ2-1; cdr3_nt: TGTGCCAGCAGCCAAGATCGGGAGAGCCGGAGCTCCTACAATGAGCAGTTCTTC; cdr3_aa: CASSQDRESRSSYNEQFF
clone_size: -; v_call: TRBV27; d_call: -; j_call: TRBJ2-6; cdr3_nt: TGTGCCAGCAGTCACAGGGCTGGGGCCAACGTCCTGACTTTC; cdr3_aa: CASSHRAGANVLTF
clone_size: -; v_call: TRBV6-2/TRBV6-3; d_call: TRBD1; j_call: TRBJ2-2; cdr3_nt: TGTGCCAGCAGTTACTCACCCGCAACAGGGGGCGCGGACACCGGGGAGCTGTTTTTT; cdr3_aa: CASSYSPATGGADTGELFF
clone_size: once; v_call: TRBV30; d_call: TRBD1; j_call: TRBJ1-2; cdr3_nt: TGTGCCTGGAGTAAGGGATTAGGGGGCGACTATGGCTACACCTTC; cdr3_aa: CAWSKGLGGDYGYTF
clone_size: few; v_call: TRBV2; d_call: TRBD1; j_call: TRBJ1-3; cdr3_nt: TGTGCCAGCAGCGGACAGGCTGGAAACACCATATATTTT; cdr3_aa: CASSGQAGNTIYF
clone_size: -; v_call: TRBV28; d_call: -; j_call: TRBJ1-6; cdr3_nt: TGTGCCAGCAGTCCGACAGGATCCGTGTATACTTCACCCCTCCACTTT; cdr3_aa: CASSPTGSVYTSPLHF
clone_size: -; v_call: TRBV27; d_call: -; j_call: TRBJ2-2; cdr3_nt: TGTGCCAGCAGTTTAATCGTCACCGGGGAGCTGTTTTTT; cdr3_aa: CASSLIVTGELFF
clone_size: -; v_call: TRBV7-9; d_call: -; j_call: TRBJ1-3; cdr3_nt: TGTGCCAGCAGCTTGGGCAGGACTGGAAACACCATATATTTT; cdr3_aa: CASSLGRTGNTIYF
clone_size: -; v_call: TRBV3-1/TRBV3-2; d_call: TRBD1; j_call: TRBJ1-5; cdr3_nt: TGTGCCAGCAGCCAAACAGGGGGGCAGCCCCAGCATTTT; cdr3_aa: CASSQTGGQPQHF
clone_size: few; v_call: TRBV6-5; d_call: -; j_call: TRBJ2-3; cdr3_nt: TGTGCCAGCAATCGGTACCAAAGCACAGATACGCAGTATTTT; cdr3_aa: CASNRYQSTDTQYF
clone_size: once; v_call: TRBV10-1; d_call: -; j_call: TRBJ1-1; cdr3_nt: TGCGCCTCGCGGGCGGGAAGAAACACTGAAGCTTTCTTT; cdr3_aa: CASRAGRNTEAFF
clone_size: once; v_call: TRBV27; d_call: -; j_call: TRBJ1-5; cdr3_nt: TGTGCCAGCAGTTTATCCCCAAACAGGCAGCCCCAGCATTTT; cdr3_aa: CASSLSPNRQPQHF
clone_size: -; v_call: TRBV4-1; d_call: -; j_call: TRBJ1-2; cdr3_nt: TGCGCCAGCAGCCAAGATGAGAGGGCCGGGCCTCACTATGGCTACACCTTC; cdr3_aa: CASSQDERAGPHYGYTF
clone_size: -; v_call: TRBV10-2; d_call: TRBD2; j_call: TRBJ2-5; cdr3_nt: TGCGCCAGCAGTGAGACTAGCGGGGGGCCCTACCCCCAAGAGACCCAGTACTTC; cdr3_aa: CASSETSGGPYPQETQYF
clone_size: -; v_call: TRBV3-1/TRBV3-2; d_call: TRBD2; j_call: TRBJ2-5; cdr3_nt: TGTGCCAGCAGCCAAGATCCTGGACTAGCCCAAGAGACCCAGTACTTC; cdr3_aa: CASSQDPGLAQETQYF
clone_size: -; v_call: TRBV19; d_call: TRBD1; j_call: TRBJ2-2; cdr3_nt: TGTGCCAGTAACTCACAGGGGAGCACCGGGGAGCTGTTTTTT; cdr3_aa: CASNSQGSTGELFF
clone_size: -; v_call: TRBV6-5; d_call: TRBD1; j_call: TRBJ1-3; cdr3_nt: TGTGCCAGCAGTCCCCCCGGGACAGGCAGAAACACCATATATTTT; cdr3_aa: CASSPPGTGRNTIYF
clone_size: -; v_call: TRBV3-1/TRBV3-2; d_call: TRBD2; j_call: TRBJ2-1; cdr3_nt: TGTGCCAGCAGCCAAGGTCTAGCGGGTCACAATGAGCAGTTCTTC; cdr3_aa: CASSQGLAGHNEQFF
clone_size: few; v_call: TRBV15; d_call: -; j_call: TRBJ1-4; cdr3_nt: TGTGCCACCAGCAGCATGGGGGCTGGTGAAAAACTGTTTTTT; cdr3_aa: CATSSMGAGEKLFF
clone_size: -; v_call: TRBV5-4; d_call: TRBD1; j_call: TRBJ1-2; cdr3_nt: TGTGCCAGCAGCTCCTCGGGACAGGCTAACTATGGCTACACCTTC; cdr3_aa: CASSSSGQANYGYTF
clone_size: -; v_call: TRBV6-2/TRBV6-3; d_call: -; j_call: TRBJ2-1; cdr3_nt: TGTGCCAGCAGTTCCCCGGTGAACTCCTACAATGAGCAGTTCTTC; cdr3_aa: CASSSPVNSYNEQFF
clone_size: once; v_call: TRBV10-1; d_call: TRBD2; j_call: TRBJ2-5; cdr3_nt: TGCGCCAGCAGTCATAGCGGGGATGCGGAGACCCAGTACTTC; cdr3_aa: CASSHSGDAETQYF
clone_size: few; v_call: TRBV27; d_call: TRBD2; j_call: TRBJ2-4; cdr3_nt: TGTGCCAGCAGTTTATCCGGGGGGGGAGTGGTGATTCAGTACTTC; cdr3_aa: CASSLSGGGVVIQYF
clone_size: -; v_call: TRBV18; d_call: TRBD1; j_call: TRBJ1-6; cdr3_nt: TGTGCCAGCTCAACAGGGGGCGCAGGGGGGAATTCACCCCTCCACTTT; cdr3_aa: CASSTGGAGGNSPLHF
clone_size: few; v_call: TRBV7-9; d_call: -; j_call: TRBJ2-7; cdr3_nt: TGTGCCAGCAGCTTAGGGCAGCGGGCGGCACACGAGCAGTACTTC; cdr3_aa: CASSLGQRAAHEQYF
clone_size: -; v_call: TRBV27; d_call: TRBD1; j_call: TRBJ2-3; cdr3_nt: TGTGCCAGCAGTTGGACAGGGACCTTTAGCACAGATACGCAGTATTTT; cdr3_aa: CASSWTGTFSTDTQYF
clone_size: -; v_call: TRBV3-1/TRBV3-2; d_call: TRBD2; j_call: TRBJ2-1; cdr3_nt: TGTGCCAGCAGCCAAATGACTAGCGGAGCCAATGAGCAGTTCTTC; cdr3_aa: CASSQMTSGANEQFF
clone_size: -; v_call: TRBV19; d_call: TRBD1; j_call: TRBJ1-5; cdr3_nt: TGTGCCAGTAGTATCTCAGGGGGGTATCAGCCCCAGCATTTT; cdr3_aa: CASSISGGYQPQHF
clone_size: -; v_call: TRBV4-1; d_call: TRBD1; j_call: TRBJ2-1; cdr3_nt: TGCGCCAGCAGCCAATTTCCTCAGGGGGCAGGTGAGCAGTTCTTC; cdr3_aa: CASSQFPQGAGEQFF
clone_size: -; v_call: TRBV19; d_call: TRBD2; j_call: TRBJ2-3; cdr3_nt: TGTGCCAGTAGTATCGCTAGCGGGGGCACAGATACGCAGTATTTT; cdr3_aa: CASSIASGGTDTQYF
clone_size: -; v_call: TRBV24-1; d_call: -; j_call: TRBJ2-1; cdr3_nt: TGTGCCACCAGTGATTTAAAGTCCAGCTCCTACAATGAGCAGTTCTTC; cdr3_aa: CATSDLKSSSYNEQFF
clone_size: -; v_call: TRBV10-3; d_call: -; j_call: TRBJ2-4; cdr3_nt: TGTGCCATCAGTGATAACAGCCTAGCCAAAAACATTCAGTACTTC; cdr3_aa: CAISDNSLAKNIQYF
clone_size: -; v_call: TRBV6-5; d_call: TRBD1; j_call: TRBJ2-7; cdr3_nt: TGTGCCAGCAGCATAGAGCAGGGGGCTTACGAGCAGTACTTC; cdr3_aa: CASSIEQGAYEQYF
clone_size: -; v_call: TRBV6-2/TRBV6-3; d_call: TRBD2; j_call: TRBJ2-1; cdr3_nt: TGTGCCAGCAGTCGGACTAGCGGAATGTACAATGAGCAGTTCTTC; cdr3_aa: CASSRTSGMYNEQFF
clone_size: -; v_call: TRBV7-9; d_call: -; j_call: TRBJ2-2; cdr3_nt: TGTGCCAGCAGCTCCACAAATAACACCGGGGAGCTGTTTTTT; cdr3_aa: CASSSTNNTGELFF
clone_size: -; v_call: TRBV7-9; d_call: -; j_call: TRBJ2-1; cdr3_nt: TGTGCCAGCAGCTTAAACGGGATTGGCGATGAGCAGTTCTTC; cdr3_aa: CASSLNGIGDEQFF
clone_size: -; v_call: TRBV4-2; d_call: TRBD1; j_call: TRBJ1-2; cdr3_nt: TGTGCCAGCAGCCAAGAGGGCCCGGGACAGGGCGGAGATGGCTACACCTTC; cdr3_aa: CASSQEGPGQGGDGYTF
clone_size: -; v_call: TRBV6-2/TRBV6-3; d_call: -; j_call: TRBJ2-5; cdr3_nt: TGTGCCAGCAGTTTCCTAGGAGAGACCCAGTACTTC; cdr3_aa: CASSFLGETQYF
clone_size: few; v_call: TRBV5-4; d_call: -; j_call: TRBJ1-5; cdr3_nt: TGTGCCAGCAGCTTAAAAGGGGCAGGACAGCCCCAGCATTTT; cdr3_aa: CASSLKGAGQPQHF
clone_size: -; v_call: TRBV2; d_call: -; j_call: TRBJ1-2; cdr3_nt: TGTGCCAGCGGGGAGTCCAGACAGGCTAACTATGGCTACACCTTC; cdr3_aa: CASGESRQANYGYTF
clone_size: few; v_call: TRBV5-6; d_call: TRBD1; j_call: TRBJ1-6; cdr3_nt: TGTGCCAGCAGCTTGACCGGCAGGGGGTCACCCCTCCACTTT; cdr3_aa: CASSLTGRGSPLHF
clone_size: -; v_call: TRBV6-2/TRBV6-3; d_call: -; j_call: TRBJ2-7; cdr3_nt: TGTGCCAGCAGTGAGCTGTCCTACGAGCAGTACTTC; cdr3_aa: CASSELSYEQYF
clone_size: -; v_call: TRBV4-3; d_call: TRBD1; j_call: TRBJ1-1; cdr3_nt: TGCGCCAGCAGCCAAGATCTCGGACAGGTCTTTTTCTTT; cdr3_aa: CASSQDLGQVFFF
clone_size: few; v_call: TRBV12-5; d_call: TRBD1; j_call: TRBJ1-1; cdr3_nt: TGTGCTAGTGGTTTGGTCATTTGGCAGGGGGCCATGAACACTGAAGCTTTCTTT; cdr3_aa: CASGLVIWQGAMNTEAFF